This T cell receptor (beta chain) comes out of a study of blood T cell repertoires in COVID-19. CDR3 length equals 15 residues. Trimming left V 6 bases short and J 7 bases short, with 19 bases between. The germline CDR1 and CDR2 sequences are MNHEY and SVGAGI. Clinical history as reported by participants underpinned cohort assignment. Measured with immunoSEQ multiplex PCR; TCRdb has only the in-frame clones, and not every one. Of about 280,000 clones listed, approximately 82% are singletons. Sequencing used PBMCs or T cells enriched from blood (not recorded which). The source is a man between 35 and 55 years old who had been exposed to COVID-19. This chain joins TRBV6-5 and TRBJ2-4; maybe TRBD2 (5 bases). The CDR3: CASSQAVGVRNIQYF. Written as DNA, the CDR3 is TGTGCCAGCAGCCAAGCTGTGGGAGTTCGGAACATTCAGTACTTC.